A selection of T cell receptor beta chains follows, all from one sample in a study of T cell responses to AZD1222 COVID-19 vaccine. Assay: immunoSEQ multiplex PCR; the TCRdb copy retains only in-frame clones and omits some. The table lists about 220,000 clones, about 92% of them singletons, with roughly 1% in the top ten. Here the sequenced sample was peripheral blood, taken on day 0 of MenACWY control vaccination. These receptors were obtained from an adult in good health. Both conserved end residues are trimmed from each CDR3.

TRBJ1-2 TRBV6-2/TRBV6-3 ASSYRLVYGYT
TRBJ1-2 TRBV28 ASSTPGRNKGYT
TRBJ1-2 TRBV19 ASRTPGQGYGYT
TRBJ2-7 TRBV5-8 ASSWSGTGVLNEQY
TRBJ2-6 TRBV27 ASSWGLAGANVLT
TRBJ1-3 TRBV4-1 ASSQEGQGFSSPGNTIY
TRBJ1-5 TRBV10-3 ATGTGASQPQH
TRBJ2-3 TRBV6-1 ASSALRASGIPDTQY
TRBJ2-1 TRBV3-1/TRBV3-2 ASSQGGRRQF
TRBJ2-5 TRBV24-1 ATSDSRTVQETQY
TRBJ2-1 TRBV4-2 ASSHGVGGYEQF
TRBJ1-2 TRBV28 ASRPYYGYT
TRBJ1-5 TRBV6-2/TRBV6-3 ASSYGARGSGSSNQPQH
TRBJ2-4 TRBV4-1 ASSQAWGDIQY
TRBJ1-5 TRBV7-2 ASSWARTGEKGQPQH
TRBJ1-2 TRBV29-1 SVEPLGQLYGYT
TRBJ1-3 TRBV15 ATSGGNTIY
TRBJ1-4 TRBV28 ASSRDATNEKLF
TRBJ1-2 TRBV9 ASSPGTGGGDYGYT
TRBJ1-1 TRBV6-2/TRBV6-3 ASSGLLGHTFGPEAF
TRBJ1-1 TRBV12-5 ASGSRWAETFEAF
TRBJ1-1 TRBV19 ASSIGGRNTEAF
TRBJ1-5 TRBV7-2 ASSHGTGGQPQH
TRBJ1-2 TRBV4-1 ASSHIGGGYT
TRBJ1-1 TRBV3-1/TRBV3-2 ASSQEAIDTEAF
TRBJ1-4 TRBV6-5 ASSYERLNEKLF
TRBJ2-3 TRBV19 ASTPTSGASSTDTQY
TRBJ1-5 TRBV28 ASSPLAGGNQPQH
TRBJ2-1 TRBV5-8 ASSLDGANEQF